The clone carrying this T cell receptor beta chain was seen a handful of times. Its target is not known. V lost 3 bases, J lost 2 bases, and 14 bases lay in between. There are 15 residues in the CDR3. These data belong to a study of T-cell memory formation after mild COVID-19. Across the whole study: TCR clusters showed largely donor specificity. Study-wide results and caveats: Whether second-wave clones peaking at day 37 were SARS-CoV-2 specific went unconfirmed.

TCRdb passed the 5' RACE reads through MiXCR, listing each CDR3 protein once. The table shows 500,000 to 600,000 distinct CDR3 sequences, with approximately 19% occurring only once. The V gene is TRBV12-3 or TRBV12-4, the J gene TRBJ2-7, with D possibly being TRBD1 or TRBD2 (6 bases each). The sample taken for sequencing was PBMCs or a T cell subset sorted from them (not recorded which). This clonotype was sampled from an adult woman who had mild COVID-19 (a few samples of this study predate the infection). Cell type and time point are not known. This CDR3 is CASSLSLGGPYEQYF. CDR3 in DNA: TGTGCCAGCAGTTTGTCCCTAGGGGGGCCCTACGAGCAGTACTTC.